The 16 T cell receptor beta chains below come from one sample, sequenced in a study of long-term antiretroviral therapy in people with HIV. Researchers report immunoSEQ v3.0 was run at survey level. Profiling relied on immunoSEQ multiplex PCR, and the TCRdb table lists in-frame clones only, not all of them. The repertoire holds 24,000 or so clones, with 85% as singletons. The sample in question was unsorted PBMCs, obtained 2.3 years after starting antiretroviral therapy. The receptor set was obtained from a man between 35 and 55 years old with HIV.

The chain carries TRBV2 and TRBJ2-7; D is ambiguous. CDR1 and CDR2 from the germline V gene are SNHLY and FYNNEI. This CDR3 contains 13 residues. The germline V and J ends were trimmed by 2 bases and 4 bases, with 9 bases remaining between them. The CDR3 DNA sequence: TGTGCCAGCAGTGAATACAGAGAGTACGAGCAGTACTTC. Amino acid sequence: CASSEYREYEQYF.

In nucleotides, the CDR3 is TGTGCCTGGAGTTCAGGGACTAATGAAAAACTGTTTTTT. Translating gives CAWSSGTNEKLFF. The J gene is TRBJ1-4, the V gene TRBV30; D is possibly TRBD1 (5 bases). This CDR3 is built from 13 residues. V lost 2 bases and J lost 2, with 6 bases in between. Germline assignment: CDR1 GTSNPN and CDR2 SVGIG (reference sequence).

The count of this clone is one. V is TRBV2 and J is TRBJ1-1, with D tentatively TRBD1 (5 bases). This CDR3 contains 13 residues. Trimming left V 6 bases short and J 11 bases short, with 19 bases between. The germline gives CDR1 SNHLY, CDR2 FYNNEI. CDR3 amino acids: CASRIGREARAFF. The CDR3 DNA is TGTGCCAGCAGGATCGGCAGGGAAGCGCGCGCTTTCTTT. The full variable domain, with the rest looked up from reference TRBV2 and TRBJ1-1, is EPEVTQTPSHQVTQMGQEVILRCVPISNHLYFYWYRQILGQKVEFLVSFYNNEISEKSEIFDDQFSVERPDGSNFTLKIRSTKLEDSAMYFCASRIGREARAFFGQGTRLTVV.

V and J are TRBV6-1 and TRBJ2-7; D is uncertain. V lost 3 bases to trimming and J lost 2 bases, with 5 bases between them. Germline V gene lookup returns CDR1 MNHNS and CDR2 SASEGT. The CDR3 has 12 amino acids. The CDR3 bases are TGTGCCAGCAGTGACCTTCCCTACGAGCAGTACTTC. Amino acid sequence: CASSDLPYEQYF.

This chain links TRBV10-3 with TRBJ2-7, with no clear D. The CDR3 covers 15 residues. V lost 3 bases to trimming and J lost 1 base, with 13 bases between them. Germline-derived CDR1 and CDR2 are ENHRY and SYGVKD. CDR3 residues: CAISDFEDGSYEQYF. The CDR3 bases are TGTGCCATCAGTGATTTTGAGGACGGGTCCTACGAGCAGTACTTC.

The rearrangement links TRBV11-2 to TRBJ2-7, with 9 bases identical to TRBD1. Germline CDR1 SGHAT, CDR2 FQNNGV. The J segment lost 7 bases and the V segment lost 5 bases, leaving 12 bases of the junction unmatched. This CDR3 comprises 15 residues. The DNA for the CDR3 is TGTGCCAGCAGCACGTGGACAGGGGAGAATGGGGAGCAGTACTTC. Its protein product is CASSTWTGENGEQYF.

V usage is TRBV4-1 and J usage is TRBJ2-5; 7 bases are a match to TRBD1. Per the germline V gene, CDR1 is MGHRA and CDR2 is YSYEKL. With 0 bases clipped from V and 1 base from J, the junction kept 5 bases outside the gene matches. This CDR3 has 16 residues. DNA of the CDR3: TGCGCCAGCAGCCAAGATGGAGGACAGGTCCAAGAGACCCAGTACTTC. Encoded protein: CASSQDGGQVQETQYF.

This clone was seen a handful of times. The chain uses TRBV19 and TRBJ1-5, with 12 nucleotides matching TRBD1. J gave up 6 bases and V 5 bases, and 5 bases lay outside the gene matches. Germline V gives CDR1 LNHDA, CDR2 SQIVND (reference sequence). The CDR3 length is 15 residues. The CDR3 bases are TGTGCCAGTAGTGACGGGACAGGGGGCGGTCAGCCCCAGCATTTT. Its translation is CASSDGTGGGQPQHF. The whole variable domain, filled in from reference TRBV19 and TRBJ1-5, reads DGGITQSPKYLFRKEGQNVTLSCEQNLNHDAMYWYRQDPGQGLRLIYYSQIVNDFQKGDIAEGYSVSREKKESFPLTVTSAQKNPTAFYLCASSDGTGGGQPQHFGDGTRLSIL.

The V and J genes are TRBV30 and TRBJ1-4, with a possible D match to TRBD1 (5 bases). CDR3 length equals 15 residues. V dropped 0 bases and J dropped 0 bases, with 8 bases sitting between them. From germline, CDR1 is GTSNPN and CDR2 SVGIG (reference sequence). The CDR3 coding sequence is TGTGCCTGGAGTGTTAAAGGGGCAACTAATGAAAAACTGTTTTTT. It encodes CAWSVKGATNEKLFF. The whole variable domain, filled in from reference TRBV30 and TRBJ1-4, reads SQTIHQWPATLVQPVGSPLSLECTVEGTSNPNLYWYRQAAGRGLQLLFYSVGIGQISSEVPQNLSASRPQDRQFILSSKKLLLSDSGFYLCAWSVKGATNEKLFFGSGTQLSVL.

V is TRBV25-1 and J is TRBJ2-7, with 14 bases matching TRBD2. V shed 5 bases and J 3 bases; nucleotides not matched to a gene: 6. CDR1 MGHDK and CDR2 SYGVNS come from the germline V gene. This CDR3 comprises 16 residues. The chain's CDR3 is CASSYSTSGRGYEQYF. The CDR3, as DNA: TGTGCCAGCAGTTACTCGACTAGCGGGAGGGGCTACGAGCAGTACTTC.

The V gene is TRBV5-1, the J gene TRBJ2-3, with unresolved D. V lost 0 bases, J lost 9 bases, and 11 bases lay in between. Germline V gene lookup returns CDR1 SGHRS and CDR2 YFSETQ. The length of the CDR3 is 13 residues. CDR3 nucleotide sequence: TGCGCCAGCAGCTTGGGTGGGGAAGGGACGCAGTATTTT. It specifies CASSLGGEGTQYF.

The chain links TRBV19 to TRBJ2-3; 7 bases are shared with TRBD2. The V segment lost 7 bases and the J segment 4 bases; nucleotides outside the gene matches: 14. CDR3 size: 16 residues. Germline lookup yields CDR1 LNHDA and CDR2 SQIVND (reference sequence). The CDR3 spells CASTPMAGAVADTQYF. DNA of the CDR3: TGTGCCAGTACCCCAATGGCGGGAGCAGTGGCAGATACGCAGTATTTT. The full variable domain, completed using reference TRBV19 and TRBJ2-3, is DGGITQSPKYLFRKEGQNVTLSCEQNLNHDAMYWYRQDPGQGLRLIYYSQIVNDFQKGDIAEGYSVSREKKESFPLTVTSAQKNPTAFYLCASTPMAGAVADTQYFGPGTRLTVL.

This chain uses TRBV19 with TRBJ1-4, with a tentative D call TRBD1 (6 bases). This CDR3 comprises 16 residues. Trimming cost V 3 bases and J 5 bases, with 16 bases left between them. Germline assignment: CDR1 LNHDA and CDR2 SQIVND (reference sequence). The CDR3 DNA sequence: TGTGCCAGTAGTATCCGCGTGTGGGGGCTGAATGAAAAACTGTTTTTT. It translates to CASSIRVWGLNEKLFF. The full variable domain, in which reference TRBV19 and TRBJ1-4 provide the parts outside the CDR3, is DGGITQSPKYLFRKEGQNVTLSCEQNLNHDAMYWYRQDPGQGLRLIYYSQIVNDFQKGDIAEGYSVSREKKESFPLTVTSAQKNPTAFYLCASSIRVWGLNEKLFFGSGTQLSVL.

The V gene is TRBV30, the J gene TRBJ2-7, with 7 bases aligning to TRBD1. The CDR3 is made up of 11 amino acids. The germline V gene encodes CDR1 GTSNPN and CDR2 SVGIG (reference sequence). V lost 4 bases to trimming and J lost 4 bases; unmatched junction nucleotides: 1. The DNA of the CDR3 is TGTGCCTGGACACAGGGGTACGAGCAGTACTTC. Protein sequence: CAWTQGYEQYF.

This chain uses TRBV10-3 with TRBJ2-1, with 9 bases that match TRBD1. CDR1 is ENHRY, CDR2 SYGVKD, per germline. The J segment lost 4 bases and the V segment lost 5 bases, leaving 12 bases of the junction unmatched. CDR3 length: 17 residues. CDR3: CAISSDRRTGVYNEQFF. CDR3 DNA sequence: TGTGCCATCAGTTCGGACCGCAGGACAGGGGTTTACAATGAGCAGTTCTTC.

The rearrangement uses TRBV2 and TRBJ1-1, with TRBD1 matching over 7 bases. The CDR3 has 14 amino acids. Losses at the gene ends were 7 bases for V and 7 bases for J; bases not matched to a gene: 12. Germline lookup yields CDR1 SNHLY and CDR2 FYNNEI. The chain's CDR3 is CASNSDAGGGEAFF. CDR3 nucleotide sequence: TGTGCCAGCAACTCGGATGCAGGGGGTGGTGAAGCTTTCTTT.